Each of the 21 T cell receptor beta chains below was sequenced from the same sample in a study of T cells in Graves' hyperthyroidism and ophthalmopathy. TCR beta CDR3 regions were amplified from RNA transcripts. The HTBI set primed first-round TCR CDR3 RT-PCR. From the multiplex PCR reads, TCRdb called clonotypes with MiXCR, one entry per CDR3 protein. The profile shows hundreds of thousands of distinct CDR3 sequences, around 39% of them singletons. The sequencing sample was made of blood. These receptors originate from a man between 18 and 29 years old with Graves' hyperthyroidism.

The table lists this clonotype with many counts. V and J are TRBV2 and TRBJ1-5, with a tentative D call TRBD1 (5 bases). V lost 1 base, J lost 0 bases, and 7 bases lay in between. Germline lookup yields CDR1 SNHLY and CDR2 FYNNEI. This CDR3 is built from 15 residues. DNA for the CDR3: TGTGCCAGCAGTGAAGAGGGGATTAGCAATCAGCCCCAGCATTTT. It is translated as CASSEEGISNQPQHF. The variable domain in full, completed from reference TRBV2 and TRBJ1-5, reads EPEVTQTPSHQVTQMGQEVILRCVPISNHLYFYWYRQILGQKVEFLVSFYNNEISEKSEIFDDQFSVERPDGSNFTLKIRSTKLEDSAMYFCASSEEGISNQPQHFGDGTRLSIL.

The genes are TRBV7-2 and TRBJ1-5; 7 nucleotides agree with TRBD1. Germline CDR1 SGHTA, CDR2 FQGNSA. The length of the CDR3 is 19 residues. V lost 5 bases, J lost 0 bases, and 16 bases stayed unmatched. In DNA form, the CDR3 reads TGTGCCAGCAGCCCAACCTGGGACAGAGGCCCGTATAGCAATCAGCCCCAGCATTTT. Its protein is CASSPTWDRGPYSNQPQHF.

The rearrangement uses TRBV6-5 and TRBJ1-1; D not certain. Per the germline V gene, CDR1 is MNHEY and CDR2 is SVGAGI. V lost 10 bases and J lost 5, with 11 bases in between. The CDR3 has 11 amino acids. Written as DNA, the CDR3 is TGTGCCACTACGTCGGGTACTGAAGCTTTCTTT. This translates into CATTSGTEAFF.

This clonotype was seen at least ten times. The V gene is TRBV2, the J gene TRBJ1-5; 7 bases agree with TRBD1. The V segment lost 3 bases and the J segment 6 bases; nucleotides outside the gene matches: 5. Looked up from germline, CDR1 is SNHLY and CDR2 is FYNNEI. The CDR3 contains 14 residues. For the CDR3, the DNA is TGTGCCAGCAGTGATACAGGGGTACGTCAGCCCCAGCATTTT. It translates to CASSDTGVRQPQHF.

The CDR3 here is CASSQLKGTLPGELFF. The CDR3 coding sequence is TGTGCCAGCAGCCAGCTCAAGGGGACCCTACCCGGGGAGCTGTTTTTT. This chain uses TRBV7-8 with TRBJ2-2; D may be TRBD1 or TRBD2 (5 bases each). The CDR3 is 16 amino acids. Trimming stripped 5 bases from V and 6 bases from J, with 19 bases between. Per germline, CDR1 SGHVS and CDR2 FQNEAQ.

This sequence joins TRBV6-5 and TRBJ1-4; D call uncertain. V was clipped by 7 bases and J by 0 bases, with 12 bases between them. Germline V lookup: CDR1 MNHEY, CDR2 SVGAGI. The CDR3 consists of 15 residues. DNA for the CDR3: TGTGCCAGCAAAACCCGGGGTGCAACTAATGAAAAACTGTTTTTT. This gives the protein CASKTRGATNEKLFF.

The CDR3 loop reads CAINGGSNQPQHF. Written as DNA, the CDR3 is TGTGCCATCAACGGGGGTAGCAATCAGCCCCAGCATTTT. This sequence joins TRBV10-3 and TRBJ1-5; maybe TRBD1 (5 bases). V was trimmed by 7 bases and J by 0 bases, leaving 7 bases between them. This CDR3 is built from 13 residues. Germline CDR1 and CDR2: ENHRY and SYGVKD.

This clonotype was recorded at least ten times. The J gene is TRBJ2-7, the V gene TRBV20-1; D gene uncertain. The CDR3 sequence is 15 residues long. V dropped 4 bases and J dropped 3 bases, with 19 bases sitting between them. Looked up from germline, CDR1 is DFQATT and CDR2 is SNEGSKA (reference sequence). CDR3 sequence (DNA): TGCAGTGCTATAAGGCCCGCCAGCGTCCGCTACGAGCAGTACTTC. Protein: CSAIRPASVRYEQYF.

This clonotype came up many times. The CDR3 DNA reads as TGCAGTGCTCTGGACTGGGGACTAGCTACCCAAGAGACCCAGTACTTC. Amino acid sequence: CSALDWGLATQETQYF. V usage is TRBV20-1 and J usage is TRBJ2-5; 9 nucleotides align to TRBD2. The CDR3 is made up of 16 amino acids. The germline gives CDR1 DFQATT, CDR2 SNEGSKA (reference sequence). J was trimmed by 1 base and V by 5 bases; bases with no gene match: 11.

This clonotype has only a few counts. The chain couples TRBV4-1 to TRBJ2-2; the D is unclear. This CDR3 comprises 14 residues. From germline, CDR1 is MGHRA and CDR2 YSYEKL. Trimming stripped 0 bases from V and 0 bases from J, with 2 bases between. The CDR3 region is CASSQDPNTGELFF. The CDR3 DNA reads TGCGCCAGCAGCCAAGATCCGAACACCGGGGAGCTGTTTTTT.

This clonotype was found a few times. The rearrangement joins TRBV12-3 or TRBV12-4 to TRBJ1-3; weak D call: TRBD1 (5 bases). There are 15 residues in the CDR3. V gave up 4 bases and J gave up 0 bases, with 10 bases separating them. The CDR3 region is CASSWGLSSGNTIYF. The CDR3 DNA reads as TGTGCCAGCAGTTGGGGACTGAGCTCTGGAAACACCATATATTTT.

In its sample, this clonotype was seen many times. This chain connects TRBV10-3 to TRBJ1-1; 7 positions match TRBD1. The V gene's germline CDR1 is ENHRY and CDR2 SYGVKD. With 6 bases clipped from V and 0 bases from J, the junction kept 4 bases outside the gene matches. The CDR3 consists of 14 residues. The CDR3 loop reads CAISYGQVNTEAFF. CDR3 nucleotides: TGTGCCATCAGCTACGGACAGGTGAACACTGAAGCTTTCTTT.

The sample holds a few counts of this clonotype. The V gene is TRBV28, the J gene TRBJ1-1; no firm D call. The CDR3 is 14 amino acids. Trimming took off 7 bases at V and 4 bases at J, with 16 bases between the two ends. CDR1 and CDR2 (germline): MDHEN, SYDVKM. The CDR3 region is CASITADRSTEAFF. The CDR3 region has the DNA TGTGCCAGCATCACGGCGGACCGAAGCACTGAAGCTTTCTTT.

This clonotype has at least ten counts. The chain is built from TRBV5-5 and TRBJ2-6, with no clear D. Deletions cut 1 base from V and 0 bases from J, with 8 bases between. Germline values: CDR1 SGHKS, CDR2 YYEKEE (reference sequence). CDR3 length: 16 amino acids. CDR3: CASSLTGRSGANVLTF. The DNA for the CDR3 is TGTGCCAGCAGCTTGACTGGACGCTCTGGGGCCAACGTCCTGACTTTC. Complete variable domain (other parts from reference TRBV5-5 and TRBJ2-6): DAGVTQSPTHLIKTRGQQVTLRCSPISGHKSVSWYQQVLGQGPQFIFQYYEKEERGRGNFPDRFSARQFPNYSSELNVNALLLGDSALYLCASSLTGRSGANVLTFGAGSRLTVL.

This clonotype was observed at least ten times. This chain uses TRBV7-9 with TRBJ2-2; D is perhaps TRBD2 (5 bases). Germline V gives CDR1 SEHNR, CDR2 FQNEAQ (reference sequence). Trimming took 5 bases from V and 0 from J, leaving 13 bases between them. The CDR3 sequence is 16 residues long. The CDR3 sequence is CASSKLDWANTGELFF. Here the CDR3 DNA reads TGTGCCAGCAGCAAATTGGACTGGGCGAACACCGGGGAGCTGTTTTTT.

A single count supports this clonotype. One junction end does not reproduce the germline sequence, and a read error may be involved. The rearrangement links TRBV10-2 to TRBJ1-5; D gene unclear. CDR1 WSHSY and CDR2 SAAADI come from the germline V gene. The CDR3 runs to 14 residues. The CDR3 reads CASSEIVSNQPQHF. The CDR3 region has the DNA TGTGCCAGCAGTGAAATAGTGAGCAATCAGCCCCAGCATTTT.

The genes are TRBV14 and TRBJ1-5; D perhaps matches TRBD1 (6 bases). This CDR3 is built from 15 residues. Trimming pared 2 bases from V and 4 bases from J, leaving 12 bases between. CDR1 and CDR2 from the germline V gene are SGHDN and FVKESK. The CDR3 region has the DNA TGTGCCAGCAGCCAACTGGCAGGGGCAAATCAGCCCCAGCATTTT. This translates into CASSQLAGANQPQHF.

The chain carries TRBV19 and TRBJ2-2, with D unresolved. There are 14 residues in the CDR3. The ends were cut back, 6 bases at V and 2 bases at J, with 10 bases in the middle. In germline, CDR1 is LNHDA, CDR2 SQIVND (reference sequence). The CDR3 region is CASRYSSNTGELFF. In DNA form, the CDR3 reads TGTGCCAGTAGGTACTCCTCAAACACCGGGGAGCTGTTTTTT.

This chain links TRBV7-2 with TRBJ1-5, with no clear D. Germline CDR1 SGHTA, CDR2 FQGNSA. V was shortened by 7 bases and J by 4 bases, with 14 bases between the two germline ends. This CDR3 contains 14 residues. DNA for the CDR3: TGTGCCAGCACCAAAAACGGACGGAATCAGCCCCAGCATTTT. Translating it yields CASTKNGRNQPQHF.

This clonotype was observed a single time. An end of the junction differs from the germline gene, which may be a read error. The chain carries TRBV4-1 and TRBJ1-3; D is perhaps TRBD1 (5 bases). Per the germline V gene, CDR1 is MGHRA and CDR2 is YSYEKL. The CDR3 runs 18 residues. CDR3 loop: CASSQASLRDFSGNTIYF. The CDR3 DNA reads TGTGCCAGCAGCCAAGCAAGTCTTAGGGACTTCTCTGGAAACACCATATATTTT.

This chain connects TRBV7-9 to TRBJ2-7; the D gene is possibly TRBD1 (5 bases). V lost 1 base, J lost 3 bases, and 10 bases lay in between. CDR3 length: 14 residues. Looked up from germline, CDR1 is SEHNR and CDR2 is FQNEAQ (reference sequence). The CDR3 loop reads CASSLEGVDYEQYF. The DNA for the CDR3 is TGTGCCAGCAGCTTAGAAGGGGTAGACTACGAGCAGTACTTC.